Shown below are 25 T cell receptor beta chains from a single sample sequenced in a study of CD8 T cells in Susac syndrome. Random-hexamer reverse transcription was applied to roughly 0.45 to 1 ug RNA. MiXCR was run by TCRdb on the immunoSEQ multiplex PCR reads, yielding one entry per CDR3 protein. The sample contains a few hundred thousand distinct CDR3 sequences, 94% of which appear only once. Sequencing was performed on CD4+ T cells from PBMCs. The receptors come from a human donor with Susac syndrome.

CDR3 sequence (DNA): TGCAGTGCTAGAGGCCCTCTTCCTAAACCAGGCACTGAAGCTTTCTTT. Protein product: CSARGPLPKPGTEAFF. The chain employs TRBV20-1 and TRBJ1-1; D call uncertain. This CDR3 has 16 amino acids. The V end lost 1 base, the J end lost 4 bases, and 19 bases lay between the germline ends. The germline CDR1 and CDR2 sequences are DFQATT and SNEGSKA (reference sequence).

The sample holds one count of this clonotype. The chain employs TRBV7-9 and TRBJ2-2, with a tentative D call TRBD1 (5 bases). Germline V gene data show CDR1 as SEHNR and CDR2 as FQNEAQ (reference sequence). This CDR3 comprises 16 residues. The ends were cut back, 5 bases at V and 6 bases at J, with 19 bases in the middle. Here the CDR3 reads CASSLFAGQGSGELFF. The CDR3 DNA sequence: TGTGCCAGCAGCCTGTTTGCAGGCCAGGGTTCCGGGGAGCTGTTTTTT. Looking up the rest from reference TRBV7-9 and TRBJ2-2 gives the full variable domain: DTGVSQNPRHKITKRGQNVTFRCDPISEHNRLYWYRQTLGQGPEFLTYFQNEAQLEKSRLLSDRFSAERPKGSFSTLEIQRTEQGDSAMYLCASSLFAGQGSGELFFGEGSRLTVL.

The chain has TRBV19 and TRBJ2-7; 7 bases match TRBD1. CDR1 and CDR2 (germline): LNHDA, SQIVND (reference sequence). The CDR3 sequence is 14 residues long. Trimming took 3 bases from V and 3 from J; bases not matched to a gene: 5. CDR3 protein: CASSIRDSLYEQYF. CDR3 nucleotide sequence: TGTGCCAGTAGTATCCGGGACAGCCTCTACGAGCAGTACTTC.

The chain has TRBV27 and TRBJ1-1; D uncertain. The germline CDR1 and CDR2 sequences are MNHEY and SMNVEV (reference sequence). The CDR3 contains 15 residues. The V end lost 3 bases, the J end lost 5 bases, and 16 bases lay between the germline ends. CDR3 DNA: TGTGCCAGCAGTTTTCGTCCCGGGCTGGGGACTGAAGCTTTCTTT. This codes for CASSFRPGLGTEAFF.

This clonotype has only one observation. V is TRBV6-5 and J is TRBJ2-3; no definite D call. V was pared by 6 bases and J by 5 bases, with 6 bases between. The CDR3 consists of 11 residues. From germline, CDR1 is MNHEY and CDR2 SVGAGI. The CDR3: CASSERDTQYF. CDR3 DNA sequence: TGTGCCAGCAGCGAGAGAGATACGCAGTATTTT.

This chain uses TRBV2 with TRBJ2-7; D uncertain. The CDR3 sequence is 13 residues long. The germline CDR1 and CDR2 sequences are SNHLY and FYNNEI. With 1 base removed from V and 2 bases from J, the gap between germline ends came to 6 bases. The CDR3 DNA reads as TGTGCCAGCAGTGAAGAAAGGACCTACGAGCAGTACTTC. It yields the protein CASSEERTYEQYF.

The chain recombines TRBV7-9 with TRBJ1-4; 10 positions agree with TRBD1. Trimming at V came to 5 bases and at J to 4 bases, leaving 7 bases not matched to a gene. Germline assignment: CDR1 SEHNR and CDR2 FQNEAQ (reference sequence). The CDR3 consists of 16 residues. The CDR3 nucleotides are TGTGCCAGCAGCCTACGACAGGGGGCTAATAATGAAAAACTGTTTTTT. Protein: CASSLRQGANNEKLFF.

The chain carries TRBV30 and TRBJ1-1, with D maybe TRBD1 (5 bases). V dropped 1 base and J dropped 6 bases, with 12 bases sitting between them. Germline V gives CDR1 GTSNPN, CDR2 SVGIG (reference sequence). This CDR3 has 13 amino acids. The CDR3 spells CAWSAGNAAEAFF. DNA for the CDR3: TGTGCCTGGAGTGCAGGGAATGCGGCTGAAGCTTTCTTT.

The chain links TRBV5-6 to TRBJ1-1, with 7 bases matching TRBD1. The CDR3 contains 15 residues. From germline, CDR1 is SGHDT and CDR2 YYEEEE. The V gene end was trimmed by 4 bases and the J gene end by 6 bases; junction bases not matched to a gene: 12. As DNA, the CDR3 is TGTGCCAGCAGCCGTACTAACCTGCAGGGGGCTGAAGCTTTCTTT. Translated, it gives CASSRTNLQGAEAFF. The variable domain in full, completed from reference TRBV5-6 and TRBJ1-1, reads DAGVTQSPTHLIKTRGQQVTLRCSPKSGHDTVSWYQQALGQGPQFIFQYYEEEERQRGNFPDRFSGHQFPNYSSELNVNALLLGDSALYLCASSRTNLQGAEAFFGQGTRLTVV.

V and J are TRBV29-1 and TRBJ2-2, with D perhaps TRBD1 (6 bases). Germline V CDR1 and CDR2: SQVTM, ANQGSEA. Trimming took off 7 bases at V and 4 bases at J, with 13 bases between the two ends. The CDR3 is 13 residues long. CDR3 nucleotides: TGCAGCGGAGGGGGTAGGGGCACCGGGGAGCTGTTTTTT. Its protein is CSGGGRGTGELFF.

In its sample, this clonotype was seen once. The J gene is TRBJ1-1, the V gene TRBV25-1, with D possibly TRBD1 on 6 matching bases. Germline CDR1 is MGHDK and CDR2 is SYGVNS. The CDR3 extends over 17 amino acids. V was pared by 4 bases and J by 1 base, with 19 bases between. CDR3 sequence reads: CASSVPAGDAENTEAFF. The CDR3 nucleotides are TGTGCCAGCAGTGTACCTGCAGGGGATGCGGAGAACACTGAAGCTTTCTTT.

The CDR3 here is CASSLAGEKYF. The CDR3 coding sequence is TGTGCCAGCAGCTTAGCGGGAGAGAAGTACTTC. The chain links TRBV7-9 to TRBJ2-7, with D maybe TRBD2 (5 bases). The germline gives CDR1 SEHNR, CDR2 FQNEAQ (reference sequence). The V gene lost 0 bases and the J gene lost 11 bases, with 8 bases spanning the gap. The CDR3 sequence is 11 residues long.

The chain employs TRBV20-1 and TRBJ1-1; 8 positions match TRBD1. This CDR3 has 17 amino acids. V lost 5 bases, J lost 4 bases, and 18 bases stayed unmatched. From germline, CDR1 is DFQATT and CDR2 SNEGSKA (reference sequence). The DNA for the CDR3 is TGCAGTGCTCCCCGACCCAAGACAGGGGCCTCTCGCACTGAAGCTTTCTTT. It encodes CSAPRPKTGASRTEAFF.

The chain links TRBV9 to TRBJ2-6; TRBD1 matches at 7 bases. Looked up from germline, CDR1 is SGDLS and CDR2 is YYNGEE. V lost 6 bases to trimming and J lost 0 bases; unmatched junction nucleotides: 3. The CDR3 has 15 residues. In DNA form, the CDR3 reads TGTGCCAGCATGAAGGGGGCCTCTGGGGCCAACGTCCTGACTTTC. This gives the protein CASMKGASGANVLTF.

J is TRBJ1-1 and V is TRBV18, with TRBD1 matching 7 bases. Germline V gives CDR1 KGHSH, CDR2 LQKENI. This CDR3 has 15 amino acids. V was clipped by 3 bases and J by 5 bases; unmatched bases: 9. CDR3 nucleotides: TGTGCCAGCTCACCCTCGGACAGGAGTCGTACTGAAGCTTTCTTT. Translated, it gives CASSPSDRSRTEAFF.

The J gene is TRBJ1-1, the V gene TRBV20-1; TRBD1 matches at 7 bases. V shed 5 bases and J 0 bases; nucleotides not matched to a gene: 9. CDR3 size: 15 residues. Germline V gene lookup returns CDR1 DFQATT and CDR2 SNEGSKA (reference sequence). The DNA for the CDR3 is TGCAGTGCTTCTTCGTACAGGGGATTGAACACTGAAGCTTTCTTT. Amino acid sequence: CSASSYRGLNTEAFF.

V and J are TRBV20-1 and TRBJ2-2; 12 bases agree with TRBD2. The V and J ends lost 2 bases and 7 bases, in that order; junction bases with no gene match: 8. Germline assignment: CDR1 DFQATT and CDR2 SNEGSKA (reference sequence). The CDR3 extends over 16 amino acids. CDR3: CSARRLAGGPNGELFF. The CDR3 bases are TGCAGTGCTAGAAGGCTAGCGGGGGGGCCGAACGGGGAGCTGTTTTTT.

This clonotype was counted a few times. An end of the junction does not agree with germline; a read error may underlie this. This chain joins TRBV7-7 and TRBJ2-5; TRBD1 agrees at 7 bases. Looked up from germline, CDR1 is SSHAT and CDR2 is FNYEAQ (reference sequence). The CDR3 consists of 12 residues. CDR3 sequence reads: CASSNRGETQYF. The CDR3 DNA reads TGTGCTAGCAGCAACAGGGGAGAGACCCAGTACTTC.

The CDR3 reads CATSRDGGTERTYNEQFF. DNA of the CDR3: TGTGCCACCAGCAGAGATGGGGGGACAGAACGTACCTACAATGAGCAGTTCTTC. The rearrangement uses TRBV15 and TRBJ2-1; possibly TRBD1 for D (7 bases). The CDR3 sequence is 18 residues long. Trimming stripped 0 bases from V and 2 bases from J, with 17 bases between. Germline V lookup: CDR1 LNHNV, CDR2 YYDKDF (reference sequence).

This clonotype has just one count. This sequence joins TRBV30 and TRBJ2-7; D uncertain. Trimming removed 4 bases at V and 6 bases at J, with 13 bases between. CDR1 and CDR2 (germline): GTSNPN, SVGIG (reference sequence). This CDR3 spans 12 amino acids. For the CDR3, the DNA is TGTGCCTGGAAAGGGATGAGAAGCGAGCAGTACTTC. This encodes CAWKGMRSEQYF.

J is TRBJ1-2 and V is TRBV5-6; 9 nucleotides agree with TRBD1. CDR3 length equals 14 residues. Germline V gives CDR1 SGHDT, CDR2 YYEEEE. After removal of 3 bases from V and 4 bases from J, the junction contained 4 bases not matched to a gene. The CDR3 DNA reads TGTGCCAGCAGCTGGGACAGGGTTGGCTATGGCTACACCTTC. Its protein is CASSWDRVGYGYTF.

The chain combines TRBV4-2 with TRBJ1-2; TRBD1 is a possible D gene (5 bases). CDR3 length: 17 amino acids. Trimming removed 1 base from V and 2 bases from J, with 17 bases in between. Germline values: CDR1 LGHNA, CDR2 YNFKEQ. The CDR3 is CASSQGTGGERNYGYTF. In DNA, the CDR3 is TGTGCCAGCAGCCAAGGGACCGGGGGGGAGAGAAACTATGGCTACACCTTC.

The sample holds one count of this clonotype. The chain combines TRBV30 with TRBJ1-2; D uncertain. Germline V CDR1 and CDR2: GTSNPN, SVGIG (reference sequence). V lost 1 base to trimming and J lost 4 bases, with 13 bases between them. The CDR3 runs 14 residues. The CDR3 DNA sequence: TGTGCCTGGAGTGCCGATCCGGGTACCTATGGCTACACCTTC. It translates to CAWSADPGTYGYTF. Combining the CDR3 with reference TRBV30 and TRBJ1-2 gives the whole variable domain SQTIHQWPATLVQPVGSPLSLECTVEGTSNPNLYWYRQAAGRGLQLLFYSVGIGQISSEVPQNLSASRPQDRQFILSSKKLLLSDSGFYLCAWSADPGTYGYTFGSGTRLTVV.

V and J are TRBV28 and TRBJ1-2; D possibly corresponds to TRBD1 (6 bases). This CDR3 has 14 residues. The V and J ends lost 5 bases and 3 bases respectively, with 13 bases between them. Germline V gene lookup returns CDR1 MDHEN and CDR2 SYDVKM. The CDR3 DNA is TGTGCCAGCAGTCCGCGGAGGGGGGACTATGGCTACACCTTC. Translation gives CASSPRRGDYGYTF.

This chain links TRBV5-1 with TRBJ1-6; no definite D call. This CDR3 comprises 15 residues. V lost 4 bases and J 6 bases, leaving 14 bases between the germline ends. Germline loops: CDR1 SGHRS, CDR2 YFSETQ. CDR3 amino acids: CASSTAQQLNSPLHF. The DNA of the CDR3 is TGCGCCAGCAGCACCGCCCAACAGCTTAATTCACCCCTCCACTTT.